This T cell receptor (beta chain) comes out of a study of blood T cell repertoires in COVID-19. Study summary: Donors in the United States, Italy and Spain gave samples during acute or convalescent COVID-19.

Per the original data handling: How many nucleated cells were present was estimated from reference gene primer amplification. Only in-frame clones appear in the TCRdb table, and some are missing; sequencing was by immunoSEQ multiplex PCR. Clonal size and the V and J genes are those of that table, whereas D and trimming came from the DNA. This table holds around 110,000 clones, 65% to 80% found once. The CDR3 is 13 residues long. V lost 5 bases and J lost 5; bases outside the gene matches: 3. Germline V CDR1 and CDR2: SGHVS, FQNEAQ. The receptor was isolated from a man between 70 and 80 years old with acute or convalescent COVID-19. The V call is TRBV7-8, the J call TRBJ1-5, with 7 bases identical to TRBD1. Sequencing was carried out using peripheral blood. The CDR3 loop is CASSLTGDQPQHF. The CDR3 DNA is TGTGCCAGCAGCCTTACAGGGGATCAGCCCCAGCATTTT.